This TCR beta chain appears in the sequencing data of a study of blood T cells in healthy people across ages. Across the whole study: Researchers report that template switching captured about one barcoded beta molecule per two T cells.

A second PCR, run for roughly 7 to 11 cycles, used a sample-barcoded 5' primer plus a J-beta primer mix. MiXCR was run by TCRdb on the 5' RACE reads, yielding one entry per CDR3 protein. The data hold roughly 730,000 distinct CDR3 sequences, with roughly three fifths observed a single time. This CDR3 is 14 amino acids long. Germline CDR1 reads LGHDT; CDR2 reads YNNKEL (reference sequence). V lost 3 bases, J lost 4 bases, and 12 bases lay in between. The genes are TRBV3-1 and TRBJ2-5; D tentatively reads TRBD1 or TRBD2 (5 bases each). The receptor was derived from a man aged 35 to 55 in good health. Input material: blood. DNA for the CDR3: TGTGCCAGCAGCCACGCAGTTGGGGGAGAGACCCAGTACTTC. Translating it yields CASSHAVGGETQYF.